Below are 24 T cell receptor beta chains sequenced from a single sample in a study of T cells in Graves' hyperthyroidism and ophthalmopathy (dated by TCRdb to about 2019). Library preparation employed multiplex PCR. Instrument on record: Illumina HiSeq 2000. TCR beta CDR3 regions were amplified from RNA transcripts. For the first round of RT-PCR on the TCR CDR3, the HTBI primer set was used together with the Qiagen OneStep RT-PCR kit. The public reads were quality trimmed at Q25 with fastp and then assembled into clones with MiXCR by TCRdb, keeping productive beta chains. CDR3 protein duplicates are merged, each entry listing the most common genes and DNA. In this sample the table shows 300,000 to 450,000 distinct CDR3 sequences, 18% of which occur a single time. The ten largest clones capture roughly two fifths of the sample. The sequencing sample was made of blood. All receptors derive from a man aged 18 to 29 with Graves' ophthalmopathy.

The J gene is TRBJ2-7, the V gene TRBV24-1; D perhaps matches TRBD2 (6 bases). The germline CDR1 and CDR2 sequences are KGHDR and SFDVKD. The CDR3 loop spans 16 amino acids. V gave up 3 bases and J gave up 3 bases, with 17 bases separating them. DNA of the CDR3: TGTGCCACCAGTGATCCCCGGAAGGGACTCATCTACGAGCAGTACTTC. As protein: CATSDPRKGLIYEQYF.

This clonotype has only one observation. One junction end disagrees with the germline gene, perhaps due to a read error. The rearrangement joins TRBV5-1 to TRBJ2-2; no clear D. There are 15 residues in the CDR3. Germline lookup yields CDR1 SGHRS and CDR2 YFSETQ. CDR3 DNA sequence: TGCGCCAGCAGCCCCTACACGACGAACACCGAGGAGCTGTTTTTT. Protein sequence: CASSPYTTNTEELFF.

The J gene is TRBJ2-5, the V gene TRBV12-5, with D perhaps matching TRBD1 (6 bases). The germline V gene encodes CDR1 LGHNT and CDR2 FRNRAP. This CDR3 is 13 amino acids long. Trimming cost V 7 bases and J 2 bases, with 11 bases left between them. Written as DNA, the CDR3 is TGTGCTAGTGCCAGGACAGAGCAAGAGACCCAGTACTTC. Residues: CASARTEQETQYF. The whole variable domain, filled in from reference TRBV12-5 and TRBJ2-5, reads DARVTQTPRHKVTEMGQEVTMRCQPILGHNTVFWYRQTMMQGLELLAYFRNRAPLDDSGMPKDRFSAEMPDATLATLKIQPSEPRDSAVYFCASARTEQETQYFGPGTRLLVL.

At least ten counts were recorded for this clonotype. The rearrangement uses TRBV28 and TRBJ2-7, with D tentatively TRBD2 (6 bases). V dropped 11 bases and J dropped 0 bases, with 14 bases sitting between them. The CDR3 extends over 13 amino acids. CDR1 and CDR2 (germline): MDHEN, SYDVKM. CDR3 nucleotide sequence: TGTGCCGGCCGGGACGGGAGCTCCTACGAGCAGTACTTC. Its protein product is CAGRDGSSYEQYF. Complete variable domain (other parts from reference TRBV28 and TRBJ2-7): DVKVTQSSRYLVKRTGEKVFLECVQDMDHENMFWYRQDPGLGLRLIYFSYDVKMKEKGDIPEGYSVSREKKERFSLILESASTNQTSMYLCAGRDGSSYEQYFGPGTRLTVT.

This clonotype has ten or more counts. The rearrangement links TRBV11-2 to TRBJ2-1; 7 positions match TRBD1. The CDR3 contains 15 residues. Germline trimming cut 1 base from V and 8 bases from J; bases unmatched to any gene: 8. Germline V CDR1 and CDR2: SGHAT, FQNNGV. The CDR3 is CASSLAVTGHDEQFF. The CDR3 bases are TGTGCCAGCAGCTTAGCCGTGACAGGGCACGATGAGCAGTTCTTC.

This clonotype was detected only a few times. The chain joins TRBV24-1 to TRBJ2-7; 7 bases fit TRBD2. V shed 8 bases and J 3 bases; nucleotides not matched to a gene: 6. The CDR3 sequence is 13 residues long. The germline V gene has CDR1 KGHDR and CDR2 SFDVKD. In DNA, the CDR3 is TGTGCCACCACGGTAGCGGGCGACTACGAGCAGTACTTC. Translation gives CATTVAGDYEQYF.

To note about this clonotype: A clone one base away is much larger, so this may be a read error. The chain recombines TRBV7-9 with TRBJ2-5, with D uncertain. Germline V gene sequence: CDR1 SEHNR, CDR2 FQNEAQ (reference sequence). The V gene lost 6 bases and the J gene lost 5 bases, with 16 bases spanning the gap. The CDR3 is 14 amino acids. CDR3 DNA: TGTGCCAGCAGTTTACCCGCGGCCTGGGAGACCCAGTACTTC. Encoded protein: CASSLPAAWETQYF.

The chain links TRBV10-1 to TRBJ2-2; D uncertain. The CDR3 runs 14 residues. With 5 bases removed from V and 0 bases from J, the gap between germline ends came to 7 bases. Germline V gene data show CDR1 as WNHNN and CDR2 as SYGVQD (reference sequence). The chain's CDR3 is CASSPQSNTGELFF. CDR3 bases: TGCGCCAGCAGTCCCCAATCGAACACCGGGGAGCTGTTTTTT.

Ten or more counts support this clonotype. The genes are TRBV20-1 and TRBJ2-3; no definite D call. Germline CDR1 and CDR2: DFQATT and SNEGSKA (reference sequence). The CDR3 is made up of 13 amino acids. V dropped 3 bases and J dropped 1 base, with 8 bases sitting between them. CDR3: CSARLLGTDTQYF. CDR3 coding DNA: TGCAGTGCTAGGTTACTCGGCACAGATACGCAGTATTTT.

The sample holds many counts of this clonotype. This sequence joins TRBV3-1 and TRBJ2-1; 7 nucleotides line up with TRBD2. Germline CDR1 is LGHDT and CDR2 is YNNKEL (reference sequence). There are 14 residues in the CDR3. Trimming took 4 bases from V and 3 from J; bases not matched to a gene: 3. The CDR3 DNA is TGTGCCAGCAGCCCCCGGGGGGACTACAATGAGCAGTTCTTC. It codes for CASSPRGDYNEQFF.

Concerning this clonotype: Its ends do not fully match the called genes, so a read error is possible. J is TRBJ2-5 and V is TRBV5-1, with TRBD2 matching 9 bases. The CDR3 is 14 residues long. Germline loops: CDR1 SGHRS, CDR2 YFSETQ. Written as DNA, the CDR3 is TGCGCCAGCAGCTTTTTAGCGGGGGAAGAGACCCAGCACTTC. Protein product: CASSFLAGEETQHF.

This clonotype was seen many times. The chain carries TRBV7-2 and TRBJ1-2; 7 bases are shared with TRBD1. The CDR3 runs 16 residues. J was trimmed by 2 bases and V by 5 bases; bases with no gene match: 11. Germline CDR1 and CDR2: SGHTA and FQGNSA. In DNA form, the CDR3 reads TGTGCCAGCAGCCTCTATCGGACAGGTACAAACTATGGCTACACCTTC. This gives the protein CASSLYRTGTNYGYTF.

This clonotype appeared a few times. A read error may account for a junction end that differs from germline. This sequence joins TRBV6-1 and TRBJ1-5; D uncertain. The CDR3 covers 15 residues. Germline V gene sequence: CDR1 MNHNS, CDR2 SASEGT. Here the CDR3 reads CASTMGLGSNQPQHF. The DNA for the CDR3 is TGTGCCAGCACCATGGGTTTAGGTAGCAATCAGCCCCAACATTTT.

J is TRBJ1-5 and V is TRBV9; D gene uncertain. V was pared by 0 bases and J by 0 bases, with 7 bases between. The CDR3 is 15 residues long. Looked up from germline, CDR1 is SGDLS and CDR2 is YYNGEE. The CDR3 protein is CASSVAGDSNQPQHF. CDR3 sequence (DNA): TGTGCCAGCAGCGTAGCCGGAGATAGCAATCAGCCCCAGCATTTT.

This clonotype was found many times. The V gene is TRBV7-8, the J gene TRBJ1-4, with D hard to call. CDR1 is SGHVS and CDR2 is FQNEAQ in the germline V gene. The ends were cut back, 5 bases at V and 5 bases at J, with 15 bases in the middle. The CDR3 is 15 residues long. DNA for the CDR3: TGTGCCAGCAGCCACTACCGACTCTTCAATGAAAAACTGTTTTTT. It encodes CASSHYRLFNEKLFF.

This clonotype showed up just a few times. V is TRBV15 and J is TRBJ1-5; the D gene is possibly TRBD1 (6 bases). V was shortened by 0 bases and J by 4 bases, with 10 bases between the two germline ends. CDR3 length equals 15 residues. Germline CDR1 reads LNHNV; CDR2 reads YYDKDF (reference sequence). The CDR3 DNA is TGTGCCACCAGCAGAGATCAGGGGACGAATCAGCCCCAGCATTTT. This encodes CATSRDQGTNQPQHF. Full variable domain (missing parts from reference TRBV15 and TRBJ1-5): DAMVIQNPRYQVTQFGKPVTLSCSQTLNHNVMYWYQQKSSQAPKLLFHYYDKDFNNEADTPDNFQSRRPNTSFCFLDIRSPGLGDTAMYLCATSRDQGTNQPQHFGDGTRLSIL.

This rearrangement joins TRBV12-3 or TRBV12-4 to TRBJ1-3; 7 bases agree with TRBD1. V lost 6 bases, J lost 0 bases, and 5 bases stayed unmatched. This CDR3 comprises 15 residues. The CDR3 reads CASRPAGGSGNTIYF. DNA of the CDR3: TGTGCCAGCAGACCCGCAGGGGGCTCTGGAAACACCATATATTTT.

The table lists this clonotype with many counts. The genes are TRBV2 and TRBJ2-1; no clear D. The CDR3 loop spans 15 amino acids. Trimming removed 4 bases at V and 7 bases at J, with 17 bases between. The V gene's germline CDR1 is SNHLY and CDR2 FYNNEI. CDR3 bases: TGTGCCAGCAGTGCGGCGGACCCATCCCCAAATGAGCAGTTCTTC. Translated, it gives CASSAADPSPNEQFF.

This clonotype appeared a single time. The chain carries TRBV5-1 and TRBJ2-2; no firm D call. Germline V gene lookup returns CDR1 SGHRS and CDR2 YFSETQ. This CDR3 comprises 17 residues. The V end lost 4 bases, the J end lost 0 bases, and 16 bases lay between the germline ends. CDR3 sequence: CASSGAAYYSNTGELFF. In DNA, the CDR3 is TGCGCCAGCAGCGGCGCGGCCTATTACTCGAACACCGGGGAGCTGTTTTTT.

This clonotype was counted at least ten times. The chain links TRBV2 to TRBJ2-7; 11 bases agree with TRBD2. Germline V CDR1 and CDR2: SNHLY, FYNNEI. The CDR3 runs 13 residues. With 6 bases clipped from V and 5 bases from J, the junction kept 3 bases outside the gene matches. The CDR3 sequence: CASRMGLADEQYF. CDR3 nucleotide sequence: TGTGCCAGCAGGATGGGACTAGCGGACGAGCAGTACTTC.

This sequence joins TRBV5-1 and TRBJ2-1, with 7 nucleotides matching TRBD2. This CDR3 spans 15 amino acids. Per the germline V gene, CDR1 is SGHRS and CDR2 is YFSETQ. J gave up 9 bases and V 10 bases, and 19 bases lay outside the gene matches. The CDR3 coding sequence is TGCGCCCCCAGCCGGGTGCGCAGGGAGGGAGGTGAGCAGTTCTTC. The encoded protein is CAPSRVRREGGEQFF.

Only a few counts were recorded for this clonotype. The chain links TRBV19 to TRBJ2-7; the match to TRBD1 covers 7 bases. Germline values: CDR1 LNHDA, CDR2 SQIVND (reference sequence). The CDR3 length is 14 residues. V shed 4 bases and J 0 bases; nucleotides not matched to a gene: 3. CDR3 in amino acids: CASSKGQSSYEQYF. The CDR3 nucleotides read TGTGCCAGTAGTAAGGGACAGAGCTCCTACGAGCAGTACTTC.

This clonotype showed up many times. The rearrangement links TRBV2 to TRBJ1-1; D unclear. The CDR3 has 14 amino acids. Trimming removed 6 bases at V and 2 bases at J, with 13 bases between. Per the germline V gene, CDR1 is SNHLY and CDR2 is FYNNEI. The DNA of the CDR3 is TGTGCCAGCAGGACTCCAATTGGAAACACTGAAGCTTTCTTT. This codes for CASRTPIGNTEAFF. The variable domain in full, completed from reference TRBV2 and TRBJ1-1, reads EPEVTQTPSHQVTQMGQEVILRCVPISNHLYFYWYRQILGQKVEFLVSFYNNEISEKSEIFDDQFSVERPDGSNFTLKIRSTKLEDSAMYFCASRTPIGNTEAFFGQGTRLTVV.

V usage is TRBV24-1 and J usage is TRBJ2-1, with D maybe TRBD1 (5 bases). This CDR3 has 15 amino acids. V gave up 6 bases and J gave up 0 bases, with 11 bases separating them. CDR1 is KGHDR, CDR2 SFDVKD, per germline. The CDR3 sequence: CATSPGISSYNEQFF. As DNA, the CDR3 is TGTGCCACCAGTCCAGGGATTAGCTCCTACAATGAGCAGTTCTTC.